This T cell receptor (beta chain) was profiled in a study of T cells in Graves' hyperthyroidism and ophthalmopathy. The CDR3 has 15 amino acids. Per germline, CDR1 MNHNS and CDR2 SASEGT. Trimming took 7 bases from V and 7 from J; bases not matched to a gene: 12. This clonotype was counted only a few times. Its antigen is not identified. A patient was excluded if there was uncontrolled infection, other autoimmune disease, pregnancy or lactation. The authors obtained PBMCs from 10 ml of fresh peripheral blood. What was amplified from RNA transcripts were TCR beta CDR3 regions. The HTBI set primed first-round TCR CDR3 RT-PCR. TCRdb reprocessed the multiplex PCR reads via MiXCR and lists one record per CDR3 protein. In the table there are under 650,000 distinct CDR3 sequences, 15% to 20% of which are singletons. Study observations and caveats: Most clonotypes expanded in thyroid above 0.001 were likewise present in blood. Before onset, ophthalmopathy was predicted by the model a median roughly 6.8 months earlier.

The sequence came from a woman aged 25 to 39 with Graves' hyperthyroidism. The chain couples TRBV6-1 to TRBJ2-7; 11 bases agree with TRBD2. Sequenced sample: blood. The chain's CDR3 is CASIAGGPTGGEQYF. CDR3 sequence (DNA): TGTGCCAGCATAGCGGGAGGGCCGACCGGGGGGGAGCAGTACTTC.